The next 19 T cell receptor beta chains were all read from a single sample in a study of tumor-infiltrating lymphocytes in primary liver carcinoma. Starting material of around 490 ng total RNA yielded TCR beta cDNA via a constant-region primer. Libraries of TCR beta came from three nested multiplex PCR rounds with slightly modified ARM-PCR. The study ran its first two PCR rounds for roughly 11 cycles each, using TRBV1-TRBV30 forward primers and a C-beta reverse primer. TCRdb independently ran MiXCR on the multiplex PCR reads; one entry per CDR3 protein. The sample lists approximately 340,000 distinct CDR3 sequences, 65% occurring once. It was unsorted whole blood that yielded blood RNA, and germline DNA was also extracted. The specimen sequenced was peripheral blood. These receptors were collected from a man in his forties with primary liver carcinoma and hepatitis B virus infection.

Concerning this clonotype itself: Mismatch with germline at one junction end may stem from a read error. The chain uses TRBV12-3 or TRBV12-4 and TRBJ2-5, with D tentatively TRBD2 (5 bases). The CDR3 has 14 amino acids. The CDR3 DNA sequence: TGTGCCAGCAGTTTTGTTGCTAGTAGCGAGACCCAGTGCTTC. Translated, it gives CASSFVASSETQCF.

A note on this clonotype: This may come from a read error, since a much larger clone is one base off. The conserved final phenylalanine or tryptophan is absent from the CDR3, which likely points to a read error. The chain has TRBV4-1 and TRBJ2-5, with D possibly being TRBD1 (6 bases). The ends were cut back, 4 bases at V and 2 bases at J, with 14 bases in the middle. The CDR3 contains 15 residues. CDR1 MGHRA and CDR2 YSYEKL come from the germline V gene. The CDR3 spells CASSLKQGPQETQYS. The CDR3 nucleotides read TGCGCCAGCAGCCTGAAACAGGGACCTCAAGAGACCCAGTACTCC.

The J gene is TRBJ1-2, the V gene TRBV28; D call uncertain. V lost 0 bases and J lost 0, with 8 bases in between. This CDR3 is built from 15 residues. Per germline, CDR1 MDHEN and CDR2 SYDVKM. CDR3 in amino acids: CASSLWLKANYGYTF. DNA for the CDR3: TGTGCCAGCAGTTTATGGCTGAAAGCTAACTATGGCTACACCTTC.

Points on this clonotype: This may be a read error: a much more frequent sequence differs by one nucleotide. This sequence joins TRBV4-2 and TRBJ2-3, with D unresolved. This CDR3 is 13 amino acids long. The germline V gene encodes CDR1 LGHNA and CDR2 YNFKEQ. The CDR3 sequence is CAISQDRRDTQYF. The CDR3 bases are TGTGCCATCAGCCAAGACCGACGAGATACGCAGTATTTT.

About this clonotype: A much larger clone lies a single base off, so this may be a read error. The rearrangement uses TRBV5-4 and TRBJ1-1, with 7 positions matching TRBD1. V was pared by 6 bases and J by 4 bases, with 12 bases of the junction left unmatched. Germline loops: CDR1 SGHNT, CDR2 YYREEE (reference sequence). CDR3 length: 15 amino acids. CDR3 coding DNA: TGTGCCAGCAACTTACGGGGCCCAGGGGGCACTGAAGCTTTCTTT. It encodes CASNLRGPGGTEAFF.

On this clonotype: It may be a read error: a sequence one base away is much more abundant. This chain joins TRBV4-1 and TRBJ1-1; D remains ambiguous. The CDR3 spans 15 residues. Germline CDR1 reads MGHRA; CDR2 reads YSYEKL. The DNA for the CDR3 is TGCGCCAACAGCCAAGAGGGTCACGGCGGCACTGAAGCTTTCTTT. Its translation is CANSQEGHGGTEAFF.

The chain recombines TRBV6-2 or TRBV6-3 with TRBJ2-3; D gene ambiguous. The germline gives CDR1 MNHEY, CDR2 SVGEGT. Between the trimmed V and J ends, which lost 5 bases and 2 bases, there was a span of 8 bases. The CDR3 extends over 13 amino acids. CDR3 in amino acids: CASSGADTDTQYF. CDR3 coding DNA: TGTGCCAGCAGTGGTGCCGACACAGATACGCAGTATTTT.

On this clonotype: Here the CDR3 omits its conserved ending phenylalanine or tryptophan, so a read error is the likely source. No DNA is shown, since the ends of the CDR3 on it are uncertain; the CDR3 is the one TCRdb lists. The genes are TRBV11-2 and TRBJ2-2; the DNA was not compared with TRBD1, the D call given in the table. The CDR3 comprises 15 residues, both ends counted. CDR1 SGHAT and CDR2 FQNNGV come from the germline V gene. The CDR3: CAISPRTANTGEVFS.

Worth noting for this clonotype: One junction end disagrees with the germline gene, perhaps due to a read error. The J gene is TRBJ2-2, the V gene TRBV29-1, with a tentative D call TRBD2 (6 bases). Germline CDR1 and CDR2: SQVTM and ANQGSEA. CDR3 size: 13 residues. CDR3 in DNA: TGCAGCGTCGCTACATGGGACGGCAGGGAGGTGTTTTTT. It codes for CSVATWDGREVFF.

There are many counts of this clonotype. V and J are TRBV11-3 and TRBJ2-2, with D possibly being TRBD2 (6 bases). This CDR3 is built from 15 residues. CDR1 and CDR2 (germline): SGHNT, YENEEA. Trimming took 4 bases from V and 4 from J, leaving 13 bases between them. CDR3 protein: CASSSGTLGTGELFF. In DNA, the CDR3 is TGTGCCAGCAGCTCTGGGACTCTGGGCACCGGGGAGCTGTTTTTT.

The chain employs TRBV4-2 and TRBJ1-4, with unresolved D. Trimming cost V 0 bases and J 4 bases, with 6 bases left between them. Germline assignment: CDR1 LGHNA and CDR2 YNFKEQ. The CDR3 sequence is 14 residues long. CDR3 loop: CASSQEGGNEKLFF. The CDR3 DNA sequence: TGTGCCAGCAGCCAAGAAGGTGGTAATGAAAAACTGTTTTTT.

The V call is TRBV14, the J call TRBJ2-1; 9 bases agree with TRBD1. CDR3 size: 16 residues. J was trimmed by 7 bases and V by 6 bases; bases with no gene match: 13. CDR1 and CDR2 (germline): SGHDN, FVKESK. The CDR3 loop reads CASSRRQGGRLNEQFF. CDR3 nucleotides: TGTGCCAGCAGTCGTCGACAGGGGGGCCGGTTAAATGAGCAGTTCTTC.

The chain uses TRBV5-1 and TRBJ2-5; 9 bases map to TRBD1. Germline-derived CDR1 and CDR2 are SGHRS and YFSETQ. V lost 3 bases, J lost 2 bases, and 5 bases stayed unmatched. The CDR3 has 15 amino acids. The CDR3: CASSWGQGLQETQYF. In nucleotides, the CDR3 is TGCGCCAGCAGCTGGGGACAGGGCCTACAAGAGACCCAGTACTTC.

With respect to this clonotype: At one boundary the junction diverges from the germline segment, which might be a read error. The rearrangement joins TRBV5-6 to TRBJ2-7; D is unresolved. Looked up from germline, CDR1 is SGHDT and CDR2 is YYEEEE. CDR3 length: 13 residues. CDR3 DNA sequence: TGTGCCAGCAACTTGGAAGGGCCCATTGAGCAGTACTTC. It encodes CASNLEGPIEQYF.

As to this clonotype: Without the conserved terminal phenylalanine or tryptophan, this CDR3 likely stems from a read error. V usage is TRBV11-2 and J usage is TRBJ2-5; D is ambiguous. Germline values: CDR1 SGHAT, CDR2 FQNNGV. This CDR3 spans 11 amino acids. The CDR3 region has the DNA TGTGACAGCAGCGAACAAGAGACCCAGTACTTA. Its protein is CDSSEQETQYL.

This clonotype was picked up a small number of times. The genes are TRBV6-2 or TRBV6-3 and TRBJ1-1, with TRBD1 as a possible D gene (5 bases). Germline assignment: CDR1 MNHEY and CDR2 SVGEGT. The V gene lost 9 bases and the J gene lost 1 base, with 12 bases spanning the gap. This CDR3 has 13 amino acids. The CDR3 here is CASLKGPNTEAFF. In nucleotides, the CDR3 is TGTGCCAGTTTGAAGGGGCCGAACACTGAAGCTTTCTTT.

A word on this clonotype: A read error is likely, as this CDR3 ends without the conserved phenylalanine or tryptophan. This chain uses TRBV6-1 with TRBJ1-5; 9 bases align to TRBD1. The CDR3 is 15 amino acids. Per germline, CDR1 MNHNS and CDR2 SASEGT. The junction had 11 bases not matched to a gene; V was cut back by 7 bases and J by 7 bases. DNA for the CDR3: TGTGCCAGCACTTACAGGACAGGGGCAGGGCAGCCCCAGCATTCT. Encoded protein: CASTYRTGAGQPQHS.

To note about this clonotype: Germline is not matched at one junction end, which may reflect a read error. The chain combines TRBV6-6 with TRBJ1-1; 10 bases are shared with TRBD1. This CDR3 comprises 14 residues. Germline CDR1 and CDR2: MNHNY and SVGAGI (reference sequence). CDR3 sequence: CASSDRGQITEAFF. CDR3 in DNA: TGTGCCAGCAGTGACAGGGGGCAGATCACTGAAGCTTTCTTC.

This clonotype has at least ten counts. CDR3 residues: CASSPSSGGRSYNEQFF. CDR3 coding DNA: TGTGCCAGCAGCCCGAGCTCTGGCGGGAGGTCCTACAATGAGCAGTTCTTC. The rearrangement joins TRBV11-3 to TRBJ2-1, with TRBD2 matching 8 bases. Germline values: CDR1 SGHNT, CDR2 YENEEA. This CDR3 comprises 17 residues. Germline trimming cut 5 bases from V and 1 base from J; bases unmatched to any gene: 10.